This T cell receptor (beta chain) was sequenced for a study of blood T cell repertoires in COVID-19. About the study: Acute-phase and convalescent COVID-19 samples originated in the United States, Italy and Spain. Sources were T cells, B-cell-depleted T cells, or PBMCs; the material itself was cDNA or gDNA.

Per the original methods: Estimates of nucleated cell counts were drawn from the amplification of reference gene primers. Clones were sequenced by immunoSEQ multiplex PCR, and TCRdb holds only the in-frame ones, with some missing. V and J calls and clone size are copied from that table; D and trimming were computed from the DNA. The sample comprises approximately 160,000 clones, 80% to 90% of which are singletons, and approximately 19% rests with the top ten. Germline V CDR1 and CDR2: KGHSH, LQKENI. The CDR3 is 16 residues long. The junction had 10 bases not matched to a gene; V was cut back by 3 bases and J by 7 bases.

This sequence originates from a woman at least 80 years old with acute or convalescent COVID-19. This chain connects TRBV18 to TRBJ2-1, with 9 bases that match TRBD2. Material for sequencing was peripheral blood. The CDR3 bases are TGTGCCAGCTCACCGAGACTAGCGGAAACAGAAAATGAGCAGTTCTTC. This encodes CASSPRLAETENEQFF.